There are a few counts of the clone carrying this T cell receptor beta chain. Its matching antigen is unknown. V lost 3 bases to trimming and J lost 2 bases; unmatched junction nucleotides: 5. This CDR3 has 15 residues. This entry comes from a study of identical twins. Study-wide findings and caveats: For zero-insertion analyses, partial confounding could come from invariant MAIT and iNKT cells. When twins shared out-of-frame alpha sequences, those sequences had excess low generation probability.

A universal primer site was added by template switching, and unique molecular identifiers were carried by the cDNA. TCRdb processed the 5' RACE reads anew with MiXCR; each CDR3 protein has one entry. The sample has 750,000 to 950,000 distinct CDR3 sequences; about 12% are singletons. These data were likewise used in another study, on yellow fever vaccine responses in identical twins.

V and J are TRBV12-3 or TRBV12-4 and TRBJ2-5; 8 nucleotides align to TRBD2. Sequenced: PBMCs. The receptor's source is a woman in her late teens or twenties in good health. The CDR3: CASSFTSGKQETQYF. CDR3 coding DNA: TGTGCCAGCAGTTTCACTAGCGGAAAACAAGAGACCCAGTACTTC.